The 24 T cell receptor beta chains in this list originate from one sample, sequenced in a study of cytomegalovirus exposure and HLA in healthy donors. The study ran its PCR with 60 Vbeta and 13 Jbeta primers. Data came from immunoSEQ multiplex PCR; TCRdb stores just in-frame clones and leaves some out. Here the sample spans under 35,000 clones, about 63% being singletons. Sequenced input: PBMCs. The source of these receptors is a man aged 45-65 years in good health and CMV-seropositive.

This clone was seen a few times. V usage is TRBV5-4 and J usage is TRBJ2-7, with TRBD1 matching 7 bases. Germline V gene lookup returns CDR1 SGHNT and CDR2 YYREEE (reference sequence). The junction had 11 bases not matched to a gene; V was cut back by 4 bases and J by 1 base. The CDR3 covers 16 residues. Here the CDR3 DNA reads TGTGCCAGCAGCACGCGAACCGGGACAGCTTCCTACGAGCAGTACTTC. It encodes CASSTRTGTASYEQYF.

The gene calls are TRBV7-2 and TRBJ1-3; D ambiguous. The CDR3 sequence is 16 residues long. Trimming removed 1 base from V and 5 bases from J, with 15 bases in between. The germline V gene encodes CDR1 SGHTA and CDR2 FQGNSA. The DNA of the CDR3 is TGTGCCAGCAGCTTAGTCGTAAGAGGAGGGCGAAACACCATATATTTT. It yields the protein CASSLVVRGGRNTIYF.

This clone was counted only a few times. This sequence joins TRBV5-1 and TRBJ2-1; 7 bases map to TRBD1. The V segment lost 3 bases and the J segment 4 bases; nucleotides outside the gene matches: 7. Per germline, CDR1 SGHRS and CDR2 YFSETQ. This CDR3 region has 15 residues. DNA of the CDR3: TGCGCCAGCAGCTACACCGGGACAGAGTACAATGAGCAGTTCTTC. Translated, it gives CASSYTGTEYNEQFF.

Here the CDR3 reads CASSFSGSTDTQYF. CDR3 sequence (DNA): TGTGCCAGCAGCTTTAGCGGTAGCACAGATACGCAGTATTTT. The genes are TRBV7-9 and TRBJ2-3, with D maybe TRBD2 (6 bases). The length of the CDR3 is 14 residues. From germline, CDR1 is SEHNR and CDR2 FQNEAQ (reference sequence). Trimming stripped 3 bases from V and 0 bases from J, with 7 bases between.

This sequence joins TRBV5-6 and TRBJ2-5; D unclear. This CDR3 contains 13 residues. V was cut by 0 bases and J by 2 bases, with 5 bases left in between. Germline assignment: CDR1 SGHDT and CDR2 YYEEEE. The CDR3 nucleotides are TGTGCCAGCAGCTTGGAGCTACAAGAGACCCAGTACTTC. Protein: CASSLELQETQYF.

This clone occurred a few times. J is TRBJ2-1 and V is TRBV6-5, with 8 bases identical to TRBD1. This CDR3 spans 12 amino acids. Per the germline V gene, CDR1 is MNHEY and CDR2 is SVGAGI. Trimming removed 6 bases from V and 8 bases from J; junction bases left unmatched: 3. In nucleotides, the CDR3 is TGTGCCAGCAGGACAGGGGAGTATGAGCAGTTCTTC. It codes for CASRTGEYEQFF.

The J gene is TRBJ1-4, the V gene TRBV2; 7 bases are a match to TRBD1. CDR1 SNHLY and CDR2 FYNNEI come from the germline V gene. Losses at the gene ends were 4 bases for V and 6 bases for J; bases not matched to a gene: 5. CDR3 size: 14 residues. The CDR3 region has the DNA TGTGCCAGCAGTGCGGACAGGCTGGATGAAAAACTGTTTTTT. Translating it yields CASSADRLDEKLFF.

This clone was found a few times. The V gene is TRBV5-6, the J gene TRBJ1-3; 7 positions agree with TRBD1. The CDR3 sequence is 15 residues long. J lost 3 bases, V lost 4 bases, and 7 bases had no gene match. CDR1 SGHDT and CDR2 YYEEEE come from the germline V gene. As DNA, the CDR3 is TGTGCCAGCAGCCCCTACTCAGGGGGTGGAAACACCATATATTTT. Amino acid sequence: CASSPYSGGGNTIYF. The full variable domain, rest sourced from reference TRBV5-6 and TRBJ1-3, is DAGVTQSPTHLIKTRGQQVTLRCSPKSGHDTVSWYQQALGQGPQFIFQYYEEEERQRGNFPDRFSGHQFPNYSSELNVNALLLGDSALYLCASSPYSGGGNTIYFGEGSWLTVV.

The table lists this clone with a few counts. The chain combines TRBV30 with TRBJ1-1; no firm D call. CDR1 and CDR2 (germline): GTSNPN, SVGIG (reference sequence). This CDR3 comprises 11 residues. The V end lost 3 bases, the J end lost 1 base, and 3 bases lay between the germline ends. CDR3 in amino acids: CAWRANTEAFF. The CDR3 bases are TGTGCCTGGAGGGCGAACACTGAAGCTTTCTTT. Filled out from reference TRBV30 and TRBJ1-1, the complete variable domain reads SQTIHQWPATLVQPVGSPLSLECTVEGTSNPNLYWYRQAAGRGLQLLFYSVGIGQISSEVPQNLSASRPQDRQFILSSKKLLLSDSGFYLCAWRANTEAFFGQGTRLTVV.

V is TRBV25-1 and J is TRBJ2-1; a weak D match, TRBD1 (6 bases). Looked up from germline, CDR1 is MGHDK and CDR2 is SYGVNS. CDR3 length: 13 amino acids. V was shortened by 6 bases and J by 6 bases, with 12 bases between the two germline ends. The CDR3 sequence is CASRRQGSNEQFF. The CDR3 DNA reads as TGTGCCAGCAGACGGCAGGGGTCCAATGAGCAGTTCTTC.

This clone was found once. J is TRBJ2-7 and V is TRBV23-1; TRBD1 agrees at 8 bases. TRBV23-1 is marked as an open reading frame, function uncertain. The V gene end was trimmed by 4 bases and the J gene end by 2 bases; junction bases not matched to a gene: 7. CDR3 length equals 15 residues. The chain's CDR3 is CASSRTGQGAYEQYF. CDR3 nucleotide sequence: TGCGCCAGCAGTCGGACTGGACAGGGCGCCTACGAGCAGTACTTC.

The chain employs TRBV7-2 and TRBJ1-1; D call uncertain. V was trimmed by 5 bases and J by 3 bases, leaving 13 bases between them. Germline-derived CDR1 and CDR2 are SGHTA and FQGNSA. The CDR3 covers 14 residues. CDR3 nucleotides: TGTGCCAGCAGCCCCGCAGGCGCGTACACTGAAGCTTTCTTT. Translated, it gives CASSPAGAYTEAFF.

Worth noting for this clone: One end of the junction does not line up with germline, which may come from a read error. The genes are TRBV7-7 and TRBJ2-5; perhaps TRBD1 as D (6 bases). The CDR3 is 13 residues long. Per germline, CDR1 SSHAT and CDR2 FNYEAQ (reference sequence). The CDR3 DNA follows: TGTGCTAGCAGCCGAACAGGGCCGGAGACCCAGTACTTC. This gives the protein CASSRTGPETQYF.

The chain employs TRBV30 and TRBJ1-4; 7 bases match TRBD1. V lost 1 base to trimming and J lost 7 bases; unmatched junction nucleotides: 3. The CDR3 sequence is 13 residues long. Germline V gene data show CDR1 as GTSNPN and CDR2 as SVGIG (reference sequence). CDR3 DNA: TGTGCCTGGAGTGAGGGGGCTGTTGAAAAACTGTTTTTT. Its translation: CAWSEGAVEKLFF.

The chain recombines TRBV5-1 with TRBJ1-1; D perhaps matches TRBD1 (6 bases). Per the germline V gene, CDR1 is SGHRS and CDR2 is YFSETQ. There are 14 residues in the CDR3. The V gene lost 4 bases and the J gene lost 5 bases, with 15 bases spanning the gap. The CDR3 loop is CASSPGQPGTEAFF. In DNA, the CDR3 is TGCGCCAGCAGCCCCGGACAGCCGGGTACTGAAGCTTTCTTT.

This chain connects TRBV5-1 to TRBJ2-3, with TRBD1 as a possible D gene (5 bases). Trimming took off 0 bases at V and 5 bases at J, with 13 bases between the two ends. CDR3 length: 15 residues. Germline CDR1 is SGHRS and CDR2 is YFSETQ. As DNA, the CDR3 is TGCGCCAGCAGCTTGGCGATGGGGCTCGTAGATACGCAGTATTTT. Its protein is CASSLAMGLVDTQYF.

This clone showed up just a few times. The V call is TRBV11-3, the J call TRBJ2-1; weak D call: TRBD1 (6 bases). V gave up 2 bases and J gave up 12 bases, with 14 bases separating them. The CDR3 runs to 13 residues. Germline CDR1 is SGHNT and CDR2 is YENEEA. This CDR3 reads CASSLSALGGQFF. DNA for the CDR3: TGTGCCAGCAGCTTATCCGCACTAGGGGGGCAGTTCTTC.

The chain employs TRBV7-9 and TRBJ2-3, with TRBD2 identical over 9 bases. The CDR3 is 14 residues long. Germline V gene data show CDR1 as SEHNR and CDR2 as FQNEAQ (reference sequence). Trimming at V came to 5 bases and at J to 3 bases, leaving 3 bases not matched to a gene. The CDR3 loop reads CASSASGATDTQYF. As DNA, the CDR3 is TGTGCCAGCAGCGCTAGCGGGGCAACAGATACGCAGTATTTT.

In this sample, this clone turned up a few times. The chain recombines TRBV7-9 with TRBJ1-5; D unresolved. Germline V gene lookup returns CDR1 SEHNR and CDR2 FQNEAQ (reference sequence). The CDR3 spans 15 residues. V was clipped by 1 base and J by 0 bases, with 7 bases between them. In DNA form, the CDR3 reads TGTGCCAGCAGCTTAGGGTCAGGTAGCAATCAGCCCCAGCATTTT. Protein product: CASSLGSGSNQPQHF.

The V and J genes are TRBV5-4 and TRBJ2-1; 10 bases fit TRBD2. Germline assignment: CDR1 SGHNT and CDR2 YYREEE (reference sequence). The CDR3 is 17 amino acids. V shed 3 bases and J 0 bases; nucleotides not matched to a gene: 6. In DNA form, the CDR3 reads TGTGCCAGCAGCTCCCCGCCTAGCGGGAGCTCCTACAATGAGCAGTTCTTC. This sequence encodes CASSSPPSGSSYNEQFF.

J is TRBJ2-5 and V is TRBV29-1; TRBD1 matches 7 bases. The CDR3 consists of 15 residues. The V gene end was trimmed by 1 base and the J gene end by 5 bases; junction bases not matched to a gene: 10. Germline CDR1 is SQVTM and CDR2 is ANQGSEA. CDR3 sequence: CSVEVETGRWETQYF. In DNA form, the CDR3 reads TGCAGCGTTGAAGTCGAGACAGGGCGTTGGGAGACCCAGTACTTC.

J is TRBJ1-6 and V is TRBV13, with 8 bases matching TRBD1. The V and J ends lost 3 bases and 6 bases, in that order; junction bases with no gene match: 4. The germline gives CDR1 PRHDT, CDR2 FYEKMQ (reference sequence). The CDR3 extends over 15 amino acids. Here the CDR3 DNA reads TGTGCCAGCAGCTTCGGACAGGGCTCTAATTCACCCCTCCACTTT. Translating it yields CASSFGQGSNSPLHF. Complete variable domain (other parts from reference TRBV13 and TRBJ1-6): AAGVIQSPRHLIKEKRETATLKCYPIPRHDTVYWYQQGPGQDPQFLISFYEKMQSDKGSIPDRFSAQQFSDYHSELNMSSLELGDSALYFCASSFGQGSNSPLHFGNGTRLTVT.

This chain joins TRBV5-6 and TRBJ2-5, with D unclear. This CDR3 comprises 14 residues. V lost 0 bases and J 6 bases, leaving 12 bases between the germline ends. Germline CDR1 is SGHDT and CDR2 is YYEEEE. The CDR3 region has the DNA TGTGCCAGCAGCTTGGATGAACAGTGGAAGACCCAGTACTTC. It specifies CASSLDEQWKTQYF.

This clone was observed a few times. V gene TRBV9 combines with J gene TRBJ2-7, with D tentatively TRBD2 (6 bases). CDR3 length: 14 amino acids. Germline V lookup: CDR1 SGDLS, CDR2 YYNGEE. Trimming took 1 base from V and 3 from J, leaving 11 bases between them. CDR3 region: CASSVYGGNYEQYF. In nucleotides, the CDR3 is TGTGCCAGCAGCGTATACGGGGGAAACTACGAGCAGTACTTC.